These 23 T cell receptor beta chains came from one sample sequenced in a study of cytomegalovirus exposure and HLA in healthy donors. Primers: 60 Vbeta forward and 13 Jbeta reverse. Clones were read by immunoSEQ multiplex PCR, and TCRdb kept only the in-frame ones, dropping some. This table holds nearly 110,000 clones, about 84% found once. Sequenced sample: PBMCs. The receptors were sampled from a man between 25 and 39 years old in good health and CMV-seronegative.

J is TRBJ1-2 and V is TRBV6-1; 9 positions agree with TRBD1. Germline CDR1 MNHNS, CDR2 SASEGT. Trimming removed 6 bases from V and 5 bases from J; junction bases left unmatched: 7. The CDR3 runs 14 residues. CDR3 DNA: TGTGCCAGCAGCCCCGGGACAGGGCCGTATGGCTACACCTTC. As protein: CASSPGTGPYGYTF.

This clone was picked up one time. CDR3 nucleotide sequence: TGTGCCAGCAGCTTAGGGTCGAGCTCCTACGAGCAGTACTTC. Its translation: CASSLGSSSYEQYF. V and J are TRBV7-9 and TRBJ2-7; no firm D call. This CDR3 comprises 14 residues. Germline loops: CDR1 SEHNR, CDR2 FQNEAQ (reference sequence). Trimming pared 1 base from V and 0 bases from J, leaving 7 bases between.

This rearrangement joins TRBV13 to TRBJ2-7; 8 nucleotides match TRBD2. The CDR3 loop spans 18 amino acids. V gave up 5 bases and J gave up 3 bases; unmatched junction bases: 18. CDR1 PRHDT and CDR2 FYEKMQ come from the germline V gene (reference sequence). The CDR3 region is CASSPLGGERASNYEQYF. In DNA, the CDR3 is TGTGCCAGCAGCCCGCTCGGGGGGGAGCGGGCGTCTAACTACGAGCAGTACTTC.

V and J are TRBV7-8 and TRBJ2-5; the match to TRBD2 covers 8 bases. Germline CDR1 SGHVS, CDR2 FQNEAQ. V dropped 5 bases and J dropped 4; count of bases not matched to a gene: 0. The CDR3 is 12 amino acids. Here the CDR3 DNA reads TGTGCCAGCAGCGCGGGGGGAGAGACCCAGTACTTC. This gives the protein CASSAGGETQYF.

V is TRBV4-1 and J is TRBJ1-2, with 7 bases aligning to TRBD1. Germline V gene data show CDR1 as MGHRA and CDR2 as YSYEKL. Trimming cost V 2 bases and J 6 bases; bases outside gene matches: 6. This CDR3 contains 14 residues. The CDR3 coding sequence is TGCGCCAGCAGCCAACCCCGGGACAGAGATGGCTACACCTTC. It is translated as CASSQPRDRDGYTF.

This clone has more than one count but fewer than ten. V is TRBV2 and J is TRBJ1-4; D not resolved. Germline values: CDR1 SNHLY, CDR2 FYNNEI. Trimming left V 5 bases short and J 7 bases short, with 14 bases between. This CDR3 has 14 amino acids. The CDR3, as DNA: TGTGCCAGCAGTATGCGGCCCGATTTTGAAAAACTGTTTTTT. Encoded protein: CASSMRPDFEKLFF.

The V call is TRBV6-5, the J call TRBJ2-5; maybe TRBD1 (6 bases). Germline assignment: CDR1 MNHEY and CDR2 SVGAGI. V was clipped by 5 bases and J by 5 bases, with 12 bases between them. The length of the CDR3 is 13 residues. CDR3 in amino acids: CASSTGSWETQYF. DNA of the CDR3: TGTGCCAGCAGTACAGGGTCGTGGGAGACCCAGTACTTC.

The chain links TRBV6-5 to TRBJ2-7; TRBD2 aligns across 7 bases. CDR1 is MNHEY and CDR2 is SVGAGI in the germline V gene. The CDR3 spans 15 residues. The V gene end was trimmed by 2 bases and the J gene end by 6 bases; junction bases not matched to a gene: 10. The CDR3 nucleotides read TGTGCCAGCAGTTACGATATCGGGGGGACGCGCGAGCAGTACTTC. This translates into CASSYDIGGTREQYF.

The chain combines TRBV4-1 with TRBJ1-1; D unclear. The CDR3 length is 16 residues. Germline V gene lookup returns CDR1 MGHRA and CDR2 YSYEKL. Trimming took 1 base from V and 6 from J, leaving 18 bases between them. The CDR3 loop is CASSQGGLTEVSEAFF. For the CDR3, the DNA is TGCGCCAGCAGCCAAGGCGGACTTACCGAGGTGTCTGAAGCTTTCTTT.

DNA of the CDR3: TGTGCCAGCAGTCCGGACAGGGGGATCGCAGATACGCAGTATTTT. Translated: CASSPDRGIADTQYF. V and J are TRBV28 and TRBJ2-3; 10 bases fit TRBD1. CDR1 and CDR2 (germline): MDHEN, SYDVKM. V was clipped by 5 bases and J by 4 bases; unmatched bases: 6. The CDR3 runs 15 residues.

The rearrangement links TRBV19 to TRBJ1-1; D is unclear. Germline assignment: CDR1 LNHDA and CDR2 SQIVND (reference sequence). The CDR3 sequence is 13 residues long. V was shortened by 2 bases and J by 1 base, with 5 bases between the two germline ends. The CDR3 DNA reads TGTGCCAGTAGTATATATAAGAACACTGAAGCTTTCTTT. This encodes CASSIYKNTEAFF.

The chain combines TRBV5-6 with TRBJ2-5; 7 bases match TRBD2. CDR1 is SGHDT, CDR2 YYEEEE, per germline. This CDR3 has 12 residues. V trimming: 4 bases; J trimming: 5 bases; junction bases outside the gene matches: 2. The CDR3 DNA reads TGTGCCAGCAGCCGGGGGGACGAGACCCAGTACTTC. Protein sequence: CASSRGDETQYF.

The genes are TRBV5-1 and TRBJ2-7, with D perhaps TRBD2 (5 bases). The ends were cut back, 4 bases at V and 2 bases at J, with 10 bases in the middle. The CDR3 runs to 13 residues. The germline V gene has CDR1 SGHRS and CDR2 YFSETQ. The chain's CDR3 is CASSVEEAYEQYF. As DNA, the CDR3 is TGCGCCAGCAGCGTGGAGGAGGCCTACGAGCAGTACTTC.

This chain connects TRBV11-2 to TRBJ1-1; D perhaps matches TRBD1 (5 bases). Germline V gene sequence: CDR1 SGHAT, CDR2 FQNNGV. V gave up 5 bases and J gave up 8 bases, with 12 bases separating them. The CDR3 runs 12 residues. The CDR3 DNA sequence: TGTGCCAGCAGCATATCAGGGATCGAAGCTTTCTTT. Amino acid sequence: CASSISGIEAFF. The entire variable domain, with the rest obtained from reference TRBV11-2 and TRBJ1-1, is as follows: EAGVAQSPRYKIIEKRQSVAFWCNPISGHATLYWYQQILGQGPKLLIQFQNNGVVDDSQLPKDRFSAERLKGVDSTLKIQPAKLEDSAVYLCASSISGIEAFFGQGTRLTVV.

This clone came up a few times. The gene calls are TRBV5-4 and TRBJ2-1; maybe TRBD1 (6 bases). The length of the CDR3 is 16 residues. Germline CDR1 SGHNT, CDR2 YYREEE (reference sequence). Trimming removed 4 bases from V and 5 bases from J, with 19 bases in between. CDR3 amino acids: CASSPDRGYSNNEQFF. The CDR3 nucleotides read TGTGCCAGCAGCCCCGATAGGGGGTATTCAAACAATGAGCAGTTCTTC.

This chain links TRBV28 with TRBJ1-2; D is possibly TRBD1 (6 bases). This CDR3 region has 14 residues. The germline V gene encodes CDR1 MDHEN and CDR2 SYDVKM. The V end was cut by 2 bases, the J end by 5 bases, with 12 bases between. For the CDR3, the DNA is TGTGCCAGCAGTTTACCCCACAGGGTTTATGGCTACACCTTC. Protein: CASSLPHRVYGYTF.

The CDR3 DNA is TGTGCCAGCTCACCACACGGGAACACCGGGGAGCTGTTTTTT. Translated: CASSPHGNTGELFF. The J gene is TRBJ2-2, the V gene TRBV18; D ambiguous. V was shortened by 1 base and J by 1 base, with 4 bases between the two germline ends. In germline, CDR1 is KGHSH, CDR2 LQKENI. CDR3 length: 14 amino acids.

This chain connects TRBV6-4 to TRBJ2-3; 8 positions agree with TRBD1. V trimming: 2 bases; J trimming: 1 base; junction bases outside the gene matches: 5. The CDR3 loop spans 16 amino acids. The germline gives CDR1 MRHNA, CDR2 SNTAGT. The CDR3 protein is CASSDPGTGRTDTQYF. CDR3 in DNA: TGTGCCAGCAGTGACCCAGGGACAGGCCGCACAGATACGCAGTATTTT.

The J gene is TRBJ1-1, the V gene TRBV19, with TRBD1 matching 9 bases. J gave up 4 bases and V 7 bases, and 10 bases lay outside the gene matches. CDR1 is LNHDA, CDR2 SQIVND, per germline (reference sequence). CDR3 length: 15 residues. This chain's CDR3 is CASTDGDRAFTEAFF. The CDR3 region has the DNA TGTGCCAGTACCGACGGGGACAGGGCTTTCACTGAAGCTTTCTTT.

The chain employs TRBV10-1 and TRBJ2-3; 10 positions match TRBD2. The CDR3 sequence is 16 residues long. With 0 bases clipped from V and 3 bases from J, the junction kept 3 bases outside the gene matches. Looked up from germline, CDR1 is WNHNN and CDR2 is SYGVQD (reference sequence). The CDR3 is CASSESASGRTDTQYF. CDR3 DNA sequence: TGCGCCAGCAGTGAGTCGGCTAGCGGGAGAACAGATACGCAGTATTTT.

This clone was seen only a few times. V gene TRBV10-1 combines with J gene TRBJ2-1; maybe TRBD2 (6 bases). V was cut by 8 bases and J by 5 bases, with 22 bases left in between. Germline assignment: CDR1 WNHNN and CDR2 SYGVQD (reference sequence). The CDR3 has 16 residues. The CDR3 coding sequence is TGCGCCAGCGGGGGGATCGGGCAGGGAGGACACAATGAGCAGTTCTTC. Translated: CASGGIGQGGHNEQFF.

The J gene is TRBJ2-5, the V gene TRBV9; no firm D call. The CDR3 spans 13 residues. Germline CDR1 SGDLS, CDR2 YYNGEE. Trimming took 0 bases from V and 2 from J, leaving 5 bases between them. The CDR3 region has the DNA TGTGCCAGCAGCGTAGACCGGCAAGAGACCCAGTACTTC. Protein sequence: CASSVDRQETQYF.

This clone showed up just a few times. The chain joins TRBV14 to TRBJ1-2; tentative D call: TRBD1 (6 bases). The CDR3 covers 13 residues. Germline V lookup: CDR1 SGHDN, CDR2 FVKESK. Trimming stripped 4 bases from V and 4 bases from J, with 10 bases between. As DNA, the CDR3 is TGTGCCAGCAGCCCTGGACAGTTCTATGGCTACACCTTC. It is translated as CASSPGQFYGYTF.